What follows is one TCR beta chain and its context. The antigen remains undetermined. These data are taken from a study of cytomegalovirus exposure and HLA in healthy donors. CDR1 and CDR2 from the germline V gene are SNHLY and FYNNEI. V lost 5 bases, J lost 0 bases, and 8 bases stayed unmatched. CDR3 length: 16 residues. Study results and limitations: The analysis excluded some indistinguishable V segments, including TRBV6-2 and TRBV6-3. Common viral pathogens seemed to be connected with several of the most significant clusters, according to a later analysis.

It was with 60 Vbeta and 13 Jbeta primers that the PCR ran. Data came from immunoSEQ multiplex PCR; TCRdb stores just in-frame clones and leaves some out. The sample holds roughly 120,000 clones, approximately 84% seen once. The sequence derives from a middle-aged man in good health and CMV-seronegative. The V call is TRBV2, the J call TRBJ1-1, with 8 bases identical to TRBD1. Material: PBMCs. The CDR3 DNA reads TGTGCCAGCAGTTGGCCGCGGGACAGGATGAACACTGAAGCTTTCTTT. Its protein product is CASSWPRDRMNTEAFF. Full variable domain (rest looked up from reference TRBV2 and TRBJ1-1): EPEVTQTPSHQVTQMGQEVILRCVPISNHLYFYWYRQILGQKVEFLVSFYNNEISEKSEIFDDQFSVERPDGSNFTLKIRSTKLEDSAMYFCASSWPRDRMNTEAFFGQGTRLTVV.